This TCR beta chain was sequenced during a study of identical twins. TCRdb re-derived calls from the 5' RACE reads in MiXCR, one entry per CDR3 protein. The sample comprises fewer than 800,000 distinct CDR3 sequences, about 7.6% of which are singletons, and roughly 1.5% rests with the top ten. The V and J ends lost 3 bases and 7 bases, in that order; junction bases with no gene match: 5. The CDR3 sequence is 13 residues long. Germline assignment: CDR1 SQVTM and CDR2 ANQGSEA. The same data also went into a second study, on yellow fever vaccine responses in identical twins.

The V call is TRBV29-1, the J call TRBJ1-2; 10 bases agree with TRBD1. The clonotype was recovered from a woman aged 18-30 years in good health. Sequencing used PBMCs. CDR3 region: CSVERDRGFGYTF. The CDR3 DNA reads TGCAGCGTTGAGCGGGACAGGGGTTTTGGCTACACCTTC.